The 12 T cell receptor beta chains below were found in one sample sequenced in a study of T cells in localized non-small cell lung cancer. The repertoire was sequenced with immunoSEQ multiplex PCR; TCRdb's copy has only in-frame clones and lacks some. The sample holds 53,000 or so clones, roughly nine tenths seen once. Sequencing used peripheral blood, obtained before any cancer treatment. These receptors were collected from a man between 40 and 75 years old with stage I lung adenocarcinoma.

V usage is TRBV7-8 and J usage is TRBJ2-3, with TRBD1 identical over 7 bases. J lost 7 bases, V lost 5 bases, and 9 bases had no gene match. The germline V gene encodes CDR1 SGHVS and CDR2 FQNEAQ. The CDR3 spans 14 residues. The CDR3 region has the DNA TGTGCCAGCAGCGTAACCAGGGACAGCAATACGCAGTATTTT. Its translation is CASSVTRDSNTQYF.

This chain uses TRBV13 with TRBJ1-2, with D perhaps TRBD1 (5 bases). This CDR3 comprises 15 residues. Trimming shortened V by 6 bases and J by 3 bases, and 17 bases separated the two germline ends. Germline CDR1 is PRHDT and CDR2 is FYEKMQ (reference sequence). CDR3 in amino acids: CASSPGTDAYYGYTF. In nucleotides, the CDR3 is TGTGCCAGCAGTCCCGGGACCGACGCTTACTATGGCTACACCTTC.

The chain employs TRBV29-1 and TRBJ1-2; no reliable D call. The germline V and J ends were trimmed by 7 bases and 1 base, with 10 bases remaining between them. The CDR3 sequence is 12 residues long. Germline lookup yields CDR1 SQVTM and CDR2 ANQGSEA. The CDR3 region is CSALDVNYGYTF. The CDR3 coding sequence is TGCAGCGCCCTGGACGTTAACTATGGCTACACCTTC. Based on the CDR3 plus reference TRBV29-1 and TRBJ1-2, the full variable domain is SAVISQKPSRDICQRGTSLTIQCQVDSQVTMMFWYRQQPGQSLTLIATANQGSEATYESGFVIDKFPISRPNLTFSTLTVSNMSPEDSSIYLCSALDVNYGYTFGSGTRLTVV.

This chain connects TRBV7-9 to TRBJ2-5, with no clear D. Germline V gene sequence: CDR1 SEHNR, CDR2 FQNEAQ (reference sequence). This CDR3 has 13 residues. V gave up 8 bases and J gave up 5 bases, with 15 bases separating them. The CDR3 here is CASFKYSTETQYF. The DNA of the CDR3 is TGTGCCAGCTTTAAGTACAGTACGGAGACCCAGTACTTC. Filled out from reference TRBV7-9 and TRBJ2-5, the complete variable domain reads DTGVSQNPRHKITKRGQNVTFRCDPISEHNRLYWYRQTLGQGPEFLTYFQNEAQLEKSRLLSDRFSAERPKGSFSTLEIQRTEQGDSAMYLCASFKYSTETQYFGPGTRLLVL.

CDR3 in amino acids: CATSRGSGMSTDTQYF. CDR3 sequence (DNA): TGTGCCACCAGCAGAGGCTCGGGAATGAGCACAGATACGCAGTATTTT. The chain couples TRBV15 to TRBJ2-3; possibly TRBD2 for D (5 bases). Between the trimmed V and J ends, which lost 1 base and 0 bases, there was a span of 11 bases. This CDR3 region has 16 residues. Germline V gene lookup returns CDR1 LNHNV and CDR2 YYDKDF (reference sequence). The whole variable domain, filled in from reference TRBV15 and TRBJ2-3, reads DAMVIQNPRYQVTQFGKPVTLSCSQTLNHNVMYWYQQKSSQAPKLLFHYYDKDFNNEADTPDNFQSRRPNTSFCFLDIRSPGLGDTAMYLCATSRGSGMSTDTQYFGPGTRLTVL.

The genes are TRBV6-5 and TRBJ2-7; 12 bases are shared with TRBD2. Germline trimming cut 6 bases from V and 4 bases from J; bases unmatched to any gene: 7. This CDR3 is built from 15 residues. The germline V gene has CDR1 MNHEY and CDR2 SVGAGI. CDR3 nucleotides: TGTGCCAGCAGCCCGACTAGCGGGGGCCCTTACGAGCAGTACTTC. This encodes CASSPTSGGPYEQYF.

The V and J genes are TRBV5-4 and TRBJ2-7; tentatively, D is TRBD2 (5 bases). V was shortened by 0 bases and J by 4 bases, with 17 bases between the two germline ends. The length of the CDR3 is 16 residues. The germline V gene has CDR1 SGHNT and CDR2 YYREEE (reference sequence). Here the CDR3 reads CASSLDAGPVGYEQYF. As DNA, the CDR3 is TGTGCCAGCAGCTTGGACGCGGGTCCTGTAGGATACGAGCAGTACTTC.

The CDR3, as DNA: TGTGCCTGCCAACGGGTGGGATACACAGATACGCAGTATTTT. It encodes CACQRVGYTDTQYF. The rearrangement joins TRBV30 to TRBJ2-3, with D unclear. Per the germline V gene, CDR1 is GTSNPN and CDR2 is SVGIG (reference sequence). CDR3 length: 14 amino acids. Trimming removed 6 bases from V and 2 bases from J, with 15 bases in between. The complete variable domain, with remaining parts taken from reference TRBV30 and TRBJ2-3, reads SQTIHQWPATLVQPVGSPLSLECTVEGTSNPNLYWYRQAAGRGLQLLFYSVGIGQISSEVPQNLSASRPQDRQFILSSKKLLLSDSGFYLCACQRVGYTDTQYFGPGTRLTVL.

V and J are TRBV4-1 and TRBJ2-7, with D uncertain. CDR1 and CDR2 (germline): MGHRA, YSYEKL. The CDR3 contains 11 residues. The V end was cut by 3 bases, the J end by 5 bases, with 5 bases between. CDR3 sequence (DNA): TGCGCCAGCAGCCACACTAACGAGCAGTACTTC. Translated: CASSHTNEQYF.

V is TRBV27 and J is TRBJ2-7, with TRBD2 identical over 9 bases. Trimming at V came to 5 bases and at J to 7 bases, leaving 9 bases not matched to a gene. The V gene's germline CDR1 is MNHEY and CDR2 SMNVEV (reference sequence). This CDR3 comprises 14 residues. The CDR3 is CASSPLTSGSEQYF. CDR3 in DNA: TGTGCCAGCAGTCCGCTGACTAGCGGTTCGGAGCAGTACTTC.

The genes are TRBV5-5 and TRBJ2-7; the match to TRBD1 covers 8 bases. CDR3 length: 15 amino acids. V shed 6 bases, J shed 1 base, and the junction held 9 bases outside the gene matches. The germline CDR1 and CDR2 sequences are SGHKS and YYEKEE (reference sequence). The CDR3 loop reads CASTISWTGSYEQYF. The CDR3 DNA follows: TGTGCCAGCACCATTTCTTGGACAGGGTCCTACGAGCAGTACTTC.

V is TRBV18 and J is TRBJ2-5; possible D gene TRBD2, 6 bases. The germline V gene has CDR1 KGHSH and CDR2 LQKENI. The CDR3 is 14 amino acids. V lost 0 bases to trimming and J lost 1 base, with 6 bases between them. The CDR3 sequence: CASSPPGLQETQYF. CDR3 DNA: TGTGCCAGCTCACCACCGGGACTCCAAGAGACCCAGTACTTC.